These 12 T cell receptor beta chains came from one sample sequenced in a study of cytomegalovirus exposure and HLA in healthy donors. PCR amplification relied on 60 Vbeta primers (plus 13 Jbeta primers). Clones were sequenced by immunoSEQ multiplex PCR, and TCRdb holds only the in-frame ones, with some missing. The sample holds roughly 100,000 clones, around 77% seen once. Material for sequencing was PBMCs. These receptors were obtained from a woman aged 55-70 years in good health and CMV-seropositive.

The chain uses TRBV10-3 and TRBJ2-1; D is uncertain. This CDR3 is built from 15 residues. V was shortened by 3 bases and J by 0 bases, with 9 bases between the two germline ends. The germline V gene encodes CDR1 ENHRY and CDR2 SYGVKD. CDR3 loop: CAISERSASYNEQFF. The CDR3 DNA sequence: TGTGCCATCAGTGAACGGAGCGCCTCCTACAATGAGCAGTTCTTC.

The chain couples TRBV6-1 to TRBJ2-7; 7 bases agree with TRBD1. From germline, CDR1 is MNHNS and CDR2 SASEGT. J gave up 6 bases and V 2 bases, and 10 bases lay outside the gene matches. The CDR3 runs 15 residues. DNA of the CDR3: TGTGCCAGCAGTGAACAAAATACAGGGGTGGGCGAGCAGTACTTC. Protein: CASSEQNTGVGEQYF.

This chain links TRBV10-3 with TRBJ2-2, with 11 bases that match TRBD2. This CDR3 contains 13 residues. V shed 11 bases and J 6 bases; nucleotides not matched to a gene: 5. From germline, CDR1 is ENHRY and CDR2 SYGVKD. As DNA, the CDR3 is TGTGCCGTAAATAGCGGGAGGGCCGGGGAGCTGTTTTTT. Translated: CAVNSGRAGELFF.

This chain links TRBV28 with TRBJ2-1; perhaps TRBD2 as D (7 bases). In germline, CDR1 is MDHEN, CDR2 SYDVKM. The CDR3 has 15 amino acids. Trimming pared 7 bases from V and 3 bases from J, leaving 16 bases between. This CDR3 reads CASITGRGLYNEQFF. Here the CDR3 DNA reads TGTGCCAGCATCACAGGGAGGGGTCTCTACAATGAGCAGTTCTTC.

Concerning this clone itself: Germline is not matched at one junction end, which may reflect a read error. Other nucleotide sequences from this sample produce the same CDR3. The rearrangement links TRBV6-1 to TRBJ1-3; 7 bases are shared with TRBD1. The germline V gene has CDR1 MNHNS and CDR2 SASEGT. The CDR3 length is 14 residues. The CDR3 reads CASRATGAGNTIYF. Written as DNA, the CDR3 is TGTGCCAGCAGGGCTACAGGGGCTGGGAACACCATATATTTT.

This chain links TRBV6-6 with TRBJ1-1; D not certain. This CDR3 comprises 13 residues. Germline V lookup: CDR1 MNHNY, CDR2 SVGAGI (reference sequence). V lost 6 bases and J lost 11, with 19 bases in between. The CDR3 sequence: CASSPSKARAAFF. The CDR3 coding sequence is TGTGCCAGCAGCCCCTCCAAGGCGAGGGCGGCTTTCTTT.

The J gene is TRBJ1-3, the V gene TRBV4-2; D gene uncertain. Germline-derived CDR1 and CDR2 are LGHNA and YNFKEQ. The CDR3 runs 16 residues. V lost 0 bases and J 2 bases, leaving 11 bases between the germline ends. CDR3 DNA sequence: TGTGCCAGCAGCCAAGAATGGTCCGGGGCTGGAAACACCATATATTTT. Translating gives CASSQEWSGAGNTIYF.

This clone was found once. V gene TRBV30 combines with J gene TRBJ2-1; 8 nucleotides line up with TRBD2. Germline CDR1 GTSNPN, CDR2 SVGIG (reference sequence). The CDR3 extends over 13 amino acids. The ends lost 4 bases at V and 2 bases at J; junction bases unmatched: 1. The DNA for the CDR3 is TGTGCCTGGAAGGGACTAGCCTACAATGAGCAGTTCTTC. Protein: CAWKGLAYNEQFF.

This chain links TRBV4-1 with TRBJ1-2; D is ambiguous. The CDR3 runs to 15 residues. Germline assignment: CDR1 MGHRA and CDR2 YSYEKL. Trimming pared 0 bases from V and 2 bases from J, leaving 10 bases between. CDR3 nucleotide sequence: TGCGCCAGCAGCCAAGATTCTGGCGGAAACTATGGCTACACCTTC. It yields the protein CASSQDSGGNYGYTF.

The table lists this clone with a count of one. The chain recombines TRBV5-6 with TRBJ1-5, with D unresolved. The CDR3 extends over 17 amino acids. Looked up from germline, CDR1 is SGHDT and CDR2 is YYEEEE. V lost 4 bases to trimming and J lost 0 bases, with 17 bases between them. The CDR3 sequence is CASSRTSRAHSNQPQHF. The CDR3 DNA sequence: TGTGCCAGCAGCCGGACTAGCCGAGCCCATAGCAATCAGCCCCAGCATTTT.

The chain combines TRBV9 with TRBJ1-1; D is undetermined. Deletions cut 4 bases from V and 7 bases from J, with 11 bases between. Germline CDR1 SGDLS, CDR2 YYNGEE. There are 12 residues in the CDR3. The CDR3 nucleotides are TGTGCCAGCAGCCCACAGCGGGGTGAAGCTTTCTTT. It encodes CASSPQRGEAFF. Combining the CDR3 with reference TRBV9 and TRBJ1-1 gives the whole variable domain DSGVTQTPKHLITATGQRVTLRCSPRSGDLSVYWYQQSLDQGLQFLIQYYNGEERAKGNILERFSAQQFPDLHSELNLSSLELGDSALYFCASSPQRGEAFFGQGTRLTVV.

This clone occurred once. CDR3 in DNA: TGCGCCAGCAGCCGGGTCTGGAGGGTAGGCACTGAAGCTTTCTTT. Its translation: CASSRVWRVGTEAFF. V is TRBV4-1 and J is TRBJ1-1; D remains unclear. Germline V CDR1 and CDR2: MGHRA, YSYEKL. This CDR3 has 15 residues. The V gene lost 4 bases and the J gene lost 4 bases, with 16 bases spanning the gap.